This T cell receptor (beta chain) was sequenced for a study of beta chain features in type 1 diabetes. Since all of the isolated RNA was reverse transcribed, expressed TCRB transcripts were what got sequenced. The assay was immunoSEQ multiplex PCR, and TCRdb's table has in-frame clones only and misses some. The profile shows 400,000 to 550,000 clones, over 10% of them singletons. Markers CD45RO/CCR7/CD25/CD127/CD95/CD27 served to sort CD4+ naive, central memory, regulatory and stem cell-like memory cells. In this sample, this clone turned up a few times. This CDR3 is built from 13 residues. CDR1 is SGHTA, CDR2 FQGNSA, per germline. The V segment lost 1 base and the J segment 12 bases; nucleotides outside the gene matches: 3.

The gene calls are TRBV7-2 and TRBJ2-5, with TRBD2 matching over 12 bases. This clonotype originated in a woman aged 18-30 years in good health. Sequencing was performed on naive CD4+ T cells from blood. The CDR3 sequence is CASSLGTSGDKYF. The CDR3 region has the DNA TGTGCCAGCAGCTTAGGGACTAGCGGGGATAAGTACTTC.